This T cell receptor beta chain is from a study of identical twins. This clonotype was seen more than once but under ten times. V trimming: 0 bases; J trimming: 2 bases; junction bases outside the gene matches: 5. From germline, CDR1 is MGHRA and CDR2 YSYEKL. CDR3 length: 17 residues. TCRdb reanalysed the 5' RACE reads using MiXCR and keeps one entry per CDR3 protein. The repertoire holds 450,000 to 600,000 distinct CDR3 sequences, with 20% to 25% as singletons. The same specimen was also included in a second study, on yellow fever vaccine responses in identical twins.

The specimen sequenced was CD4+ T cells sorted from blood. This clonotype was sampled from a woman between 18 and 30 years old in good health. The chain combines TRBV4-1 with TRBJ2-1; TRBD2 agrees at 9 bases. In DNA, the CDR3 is TGCGCCAGCAGCCAAGATGCGGGGGGGGCTGCCTACAATGAGCAGTTCTTC. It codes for CASSQDAGGAAYNEQFF.